This T cell receptor beta chain originates from a study of tumor and adjacent non-tumor tissue in lung cancer. Three rounds of nested PCR, following a modified ARM-PCR protocol, produced the TCRbeta library. TCRdb used MiXCR to reprocess the multiplex PCR reads, holding one entry per CDR3 protein. The sample shows about 110,000 distinct CDR3 sequences, about 61% of them seen only once. This clonotype was seen ten or more times. With 4 bases clipped from V and 0 bases from J, the junction kept 3 bases outside the gene matches. CDR3 length: 14 residues. Germline values: CDR1 SQVTM, CDR2 ANQGSEA. This sample's RNA came from whole unsorted tissue. More than 3 cm separated this lung sample from the edge of the tumor.

This TCR was recovered from a man aged 55 to 69 with non-small cell lung cancer. The sequenced sample consisted of distant non-tumor lung tissue. The V and J genes are TRBV29-1 and TRBJ2-3, with 8 bases matching TRBD1. The CDR3 DNA sequence: TGCAGCGTTGCGGGACAGGAGAGCACAGATACGCAGTATTTT. Translated, it gives CSVAGQESTDTQYF.